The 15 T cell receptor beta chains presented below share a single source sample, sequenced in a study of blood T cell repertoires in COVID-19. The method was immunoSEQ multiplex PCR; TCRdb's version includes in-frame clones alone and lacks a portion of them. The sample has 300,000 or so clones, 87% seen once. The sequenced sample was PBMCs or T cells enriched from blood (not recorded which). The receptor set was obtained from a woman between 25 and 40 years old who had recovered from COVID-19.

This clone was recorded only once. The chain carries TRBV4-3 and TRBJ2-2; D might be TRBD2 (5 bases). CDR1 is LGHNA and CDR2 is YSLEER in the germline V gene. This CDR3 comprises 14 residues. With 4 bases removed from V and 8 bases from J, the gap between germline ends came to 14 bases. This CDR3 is CASSPGNTFGELFF. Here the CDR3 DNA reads TGCGCCAGCAGCCCCGGGAATACTTTTGGGGAGCTGTTTTTT.

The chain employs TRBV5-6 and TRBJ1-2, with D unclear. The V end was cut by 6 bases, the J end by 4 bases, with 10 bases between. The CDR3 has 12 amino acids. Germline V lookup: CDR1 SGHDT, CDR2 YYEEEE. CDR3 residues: CASIRLVYGYTF. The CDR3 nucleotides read TGTGCCAGCATACGGTTGGTCTATGGCTACACCTTC.

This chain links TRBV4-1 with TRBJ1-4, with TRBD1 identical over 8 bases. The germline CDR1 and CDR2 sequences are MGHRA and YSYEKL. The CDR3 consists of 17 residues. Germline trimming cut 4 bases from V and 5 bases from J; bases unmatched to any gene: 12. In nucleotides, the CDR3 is TGCGCCAGCAGCCCCCGCGGGACAGGTCGGTCGAATGAAAAACTGTTTTTT. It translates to CASSPRGTGRSNEKLFF.

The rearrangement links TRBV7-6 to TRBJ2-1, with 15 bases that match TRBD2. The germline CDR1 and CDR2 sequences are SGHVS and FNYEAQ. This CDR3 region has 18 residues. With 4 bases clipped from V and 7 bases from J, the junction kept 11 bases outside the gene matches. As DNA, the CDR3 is TGTGCCAGCAGCTACAGGATTACCGGGACTAGCGGGGGGAATGAGCAGTTCTTC. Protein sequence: CASSYRITGTSGGNEQFF.

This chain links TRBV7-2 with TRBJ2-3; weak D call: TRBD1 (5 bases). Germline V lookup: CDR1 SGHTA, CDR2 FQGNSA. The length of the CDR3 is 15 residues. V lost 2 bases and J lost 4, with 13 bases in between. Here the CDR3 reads CASSLMFRDADTQYF. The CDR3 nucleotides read TGTGCCAGCAGCTTAATGTTCAGGGATGCAGATACGCAGTATTTT.

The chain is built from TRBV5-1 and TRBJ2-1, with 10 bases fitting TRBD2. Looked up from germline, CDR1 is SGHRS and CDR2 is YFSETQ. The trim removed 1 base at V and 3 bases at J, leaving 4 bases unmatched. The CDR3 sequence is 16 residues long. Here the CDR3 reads CASSLRLAGDYNEQFF. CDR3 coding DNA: TGCGCCAGCAGCTTGCGTCTAGCGGGAGACTACAATGAGCAGTTCTTC.

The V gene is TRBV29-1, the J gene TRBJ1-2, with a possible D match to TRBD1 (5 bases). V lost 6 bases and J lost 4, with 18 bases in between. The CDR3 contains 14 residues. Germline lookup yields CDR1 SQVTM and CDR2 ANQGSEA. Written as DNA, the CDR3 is TGCAGCGTCGCACAGGCCCTGGTGGGCTATGGCTACACCTTC. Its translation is CSVAQALVGYGYTF.

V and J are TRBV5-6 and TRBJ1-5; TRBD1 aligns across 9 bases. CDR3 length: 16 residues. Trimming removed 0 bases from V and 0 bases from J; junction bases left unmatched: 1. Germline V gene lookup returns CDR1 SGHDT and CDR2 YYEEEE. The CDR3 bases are TGTGCCAGCAGCTTGGGGACAGGGGATAGCAATCAGCCCCAGCATTTT. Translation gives CASSLGTGDSNQPQHF.

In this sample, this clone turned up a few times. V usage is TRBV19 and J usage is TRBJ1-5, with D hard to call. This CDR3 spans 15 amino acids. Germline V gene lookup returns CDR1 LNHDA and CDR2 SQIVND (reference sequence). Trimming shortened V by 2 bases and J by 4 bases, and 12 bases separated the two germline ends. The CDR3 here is CASSILAGLNQPQHF. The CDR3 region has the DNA TGTGCCAGTAGTATATTGGCAGGACTAAATCAGCCCCAGCATTTT.

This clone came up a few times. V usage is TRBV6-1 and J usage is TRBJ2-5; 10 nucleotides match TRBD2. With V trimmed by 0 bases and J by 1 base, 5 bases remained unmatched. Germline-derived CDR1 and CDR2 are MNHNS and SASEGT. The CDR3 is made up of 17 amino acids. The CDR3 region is CASSEAVAGGLQETQYF. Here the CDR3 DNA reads TGTGCCAGCAGTGAAGCGGTAGCGGGGGGACTCCAAGAGACCCAGTACTTC.

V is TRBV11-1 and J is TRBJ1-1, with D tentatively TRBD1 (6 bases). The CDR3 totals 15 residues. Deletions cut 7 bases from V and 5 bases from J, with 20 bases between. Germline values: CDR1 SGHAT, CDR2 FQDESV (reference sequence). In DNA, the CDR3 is TGTGCCAGCACCCATGGGGGGGGCGCGGGTACTGAAGCTTTCTTT. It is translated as CASTHGGGAGTEAFF.

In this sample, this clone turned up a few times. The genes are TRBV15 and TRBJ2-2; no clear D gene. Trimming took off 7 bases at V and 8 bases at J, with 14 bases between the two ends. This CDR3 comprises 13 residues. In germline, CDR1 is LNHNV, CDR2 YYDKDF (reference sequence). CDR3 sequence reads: CATTNEASGELFF. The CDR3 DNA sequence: TGTGCCACCACCAACGAAGCCTCGGGGGAGCTGTTTTTT.

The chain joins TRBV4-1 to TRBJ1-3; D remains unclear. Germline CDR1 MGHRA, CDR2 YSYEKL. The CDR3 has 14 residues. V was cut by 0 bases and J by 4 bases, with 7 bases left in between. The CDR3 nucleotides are TGCGCCAGCAGCCAAGATCTTGTGGGAAACACCATATATTTT. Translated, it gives CASSQDLVGNTIYF.

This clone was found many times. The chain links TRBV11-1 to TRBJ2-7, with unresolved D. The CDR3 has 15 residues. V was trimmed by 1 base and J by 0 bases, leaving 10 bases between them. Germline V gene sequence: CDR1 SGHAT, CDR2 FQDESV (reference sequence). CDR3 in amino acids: CASSLVGKSSYEQYF. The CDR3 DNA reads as TGTGCCAGCAGCTTAGTGGGCAAGAGCTCCTACGAGCAGTACTTC.

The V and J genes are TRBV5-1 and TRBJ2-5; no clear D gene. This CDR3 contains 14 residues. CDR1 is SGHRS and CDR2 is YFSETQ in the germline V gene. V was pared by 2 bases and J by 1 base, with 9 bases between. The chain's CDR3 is CASSLLYPQETQYF. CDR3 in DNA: TGCGCCAGCAGCTTACTCTACCCCCAAGAGACCCAGTACTTC.